This T cell receptor (beta chain) was sequenced for a study of T cells after yellow fever vaccination (dated by TCRdb to between 2017 and 2020). Looking at the study overall: The SMART-Seq v4 Ultra Low Input RNA kit was used to prepare libraries from fractions with low cell numbers. Blood was drawn at multiple timepoints before and after primary and secondary immunization, with bulk PBMC replicates and cell subsets isolated. Two healthy male donors made up the cohort, one aged 18 to 30 years and the other aged 30 to 40 years. To follow T-cell clones before and after both primary and booster YFV17D yellow fever vaccination, bulk TCR alpha and beta repertoires underwent longitudinal sequencing. Overall study results and their limits: Computational filtering was needed because FACS-sorted repertoires could contain abundant contaminating clonotypes from the bulk population. Because only two donors were included in the study, the extent to which the findings can be generalized is limited. The secondary T-cell response was weaker than the primary response but faster, peaking on day 5 instead of day 15. A small share of clonotypes was detected in both CD4 and CD8 compartments, with the overlap likely arising from convergent recombination. Most clones expanded after primary vaccination (96% of CD4 and approximately 90% of CD8) were re-detected after the booster, suggesting that broad memory maintenance occurred.

This clonotype was seen only a few times. Its antigen remains unidentified. Qualities for individual bases were not recorded, and no much larger clone is one base off. Sequenced on an Illumina NovaSeq 6000. TCR cDNA was made using 5'RACE template switching, a step that added a universal primer site and unique molecular identifiers. Priming of cDNA synthesis was performed from both the TCR alpha and TCR beta constant segments. Library amplification used two PCR steps, and the second PCR step added sample barcodes and sequencing adapters. Sequencing of the libraries was done on either Illumina HiSeq 2500 (2x100 bp) or NovaSeq (2x150 bp). The study's processing was this. Reads were demultiplexed and collapsed into UMI consensus sequences with MIGEC, and V(D)J alignment was performed with MiXCR. Vaccine-responding clonotypes were identified with edgeR using replicate PBMC samples, with FDR below 0.01 and a log2 fold change above 5 up to day 15 being required. CD4 or CD8 identity was assigned to each bulk clonotype according to whether the clonotype was present at higher abundance in the sequenced CD4 repertoire or the sequenced CD8 repertoire. TCRdb's own reprocessing of the public reads used fastp at Q25 and MiXCR and kept productive beta chains. Each CDR3 protein gets just one entry, which takes the most common genes and DNA from the rows behind it. For this entry, the V and J calls and clone size follow TCRdb and not the study's own pipeline. This sample gives a few hundred thousand distinct CDR3 sequences in total; under 15% of them show up just once. The ten top clones hold 3.2% of the sample.

CDR1 and CDR2, looked up from the germline V gene, are MGHRA and YSYEKL. Clipping removes 0 bases from V and 0 bases from J, with 8 as the unmatched junction base count. The CDR3 has 18 amino acids, counting the end cysteine and phenylalanine. CDR3 DNA only is kept here, 54 bases in frame from base 1. The treatment or condition label, read with the paper, signifies: live attenuated yellow fever vaccine strain. A standard Ficoll-Paque protocol was used to isolate PBMCs from peripheral blood. Dynabeads CD4 and CD8 positive selection kits were used to isolate the CD4 and CD8 T-cell fractions. TriZol was used to extract RNA from bulk PBMCs, CD4 and CD8 fractions, and dextramer-positive and dextramer-negative fractions.

Sequenced here: CD4+ T cells sorted from PBMCs, sampled 15 days after the yellow fever booster vaccination. This chain is built from TRBV4-1 and TRBJ1-3, and TRBD1 aligns with 7 junction nucleotides. The receptor's source is a man between 18 and 29 years old who received the YFV17D yellow fever vaccine. CDR3 protein: CASSQESYRGYSGNTIYF. The DNA reads as follows: TGCGCCAGCAGCCAAGAATCCTACAGGGGATACTCTGGAAACACCATATATTTT.